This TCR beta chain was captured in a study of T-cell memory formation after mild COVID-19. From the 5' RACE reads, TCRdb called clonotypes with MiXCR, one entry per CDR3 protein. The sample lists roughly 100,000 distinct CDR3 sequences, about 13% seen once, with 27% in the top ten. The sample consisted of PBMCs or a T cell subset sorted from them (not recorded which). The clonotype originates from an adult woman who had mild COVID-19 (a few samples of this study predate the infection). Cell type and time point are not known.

CDR3 loop: CASSLVGGAWNEQFF. CDR3 DNA sequence: TGTGCCAGCAGCTTAGTCGGGGGGGCATGGAATGAGCAGTTCTTC. This chain joins TRBV7-6 and TRBJ2-1; 8 positions agree with TRBD2. After removal of 1 base from V and 7 bases from J, the junction contained 6 bases not matched to a gene. Germline V gives CDR1 SGHVS, CDR2 FNYEAQ. This CDR3 has 15 residues. Using reference TRBV7-6 and TRBJ2-1 for the parts outside the CDR3, the full variable domain is GAGVSQSPRYKVTKRGQDVALRCDPISGHVSLYWYRQALGQGPEFLTYFNYEAQQDKSGLPNDRFSAERPEGSISTLTIQRTEQRDSAMYRCASSLVGGAWNEQFFGPGTRLTVL.